The clone carrying this TCR beta chain occurred a few times. The antigen is unknown. Sequenced patients had shown CD8+CD57+ cell expansion by flow cytometry. Every one of the patients had aplastic anemia (severe, acquired). These data come from a study of CD8+CD57+ T cells in acquired aplastic anemia. At the level of the study: Average DNA yield from sorted CD4+ and CD8+ cells was approximately 3.2 ug. Study-wide findings and caveats: About 30 CD8+ CDR3 sequences occurred in both the patients and the controls.

The TCR beta profiling, which covered VDJ combination and CDR3 sequence, was carried out using genomic DNA as the template. TCRdb used MiXCR to reprocess the reads, holding one entry per CDR3 protein. Among 150,000 to 200,000 distinct CDR3 sequences listed, around 50% were seen once. The clonotype was recovered from a human donor with aplastic anemia. Sequencing was carried out using sorted CD4+, CD8+, or CD8+CD57+ T cells (not recorded which) from PBMCs.

CDR3 bases: TGTGCCAGCAGCTTAGATTCCCCACTAGCGGCGTTCTTTTACGAGCAGTACTTC. It specifies CASSLDSPLAAFFYEQYF. V is TRBV11-2 and J is TRBJ2-7; 8 bases map to TRBD2. J lost 4 bases, V lost 0 bases, and 14 bases had no gene match. The CDR3 totals 18 residues. In germline, CDR1 is SGHAT, CDR2 FQNNGV.